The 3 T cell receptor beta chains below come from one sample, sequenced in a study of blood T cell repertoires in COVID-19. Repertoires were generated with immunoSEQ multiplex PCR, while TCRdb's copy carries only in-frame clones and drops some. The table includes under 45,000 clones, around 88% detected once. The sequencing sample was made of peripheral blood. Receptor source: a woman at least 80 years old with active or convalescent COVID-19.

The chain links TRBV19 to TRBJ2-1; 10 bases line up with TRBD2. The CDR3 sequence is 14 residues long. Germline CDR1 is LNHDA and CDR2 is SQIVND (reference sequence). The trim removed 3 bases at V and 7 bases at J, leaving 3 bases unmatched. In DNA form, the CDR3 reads TGTGCCAGTAGTATCAAAGCGGGAGGGAATGAGCAGTTCTTC. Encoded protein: CASSIKAGGNEQFF.

CDR3 loop: CATSRPPRSSGRSYNEQFF. The CDR3 DNA follows: TGTGCCACCAGCAGACCACCACGGTCAAGCGGGAGGTCCTACAATGAGCAGTTCTTC. The gene calls are TRBV15 and TRBJ2-1, with 9 bases matching TRBD2. V lost 2 bases, J lost 1 base, and 12 bases stayed unmatched. The CDR3 sequence is 19 residues long. Germline assignment: CDR1 LNHNV and CDR2 YYDKDF (reference sequence).

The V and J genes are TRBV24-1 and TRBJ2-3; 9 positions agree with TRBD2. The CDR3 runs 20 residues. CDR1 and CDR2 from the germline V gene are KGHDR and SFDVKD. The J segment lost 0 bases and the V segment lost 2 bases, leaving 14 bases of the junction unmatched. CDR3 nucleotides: TGTGCCACCAGTGATTGGGGACCCGGGGCTAGCGGGATAAGCACAGATACGCAGTATTTT. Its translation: CATSDWGPGASGISTDTQYF.